The 22 T cell receptor beta chains presented below share a single source sample, sequenced in a study of technical replicates of blood from several donors. The protocol was immunoSEQ multiplex PCR, while the TCRdb copy is restricted to in-frame clones and leaves out a portion. The profile shows tens of thousands of clones, roughly 96% of them singletons. Material: T cells isolated from PBMCs. The receptor set was obtained from a human donor in good health.

V and J are TRBV4-1 and TRBJ2-5; perhaps TRBD2 as D (5 bases). V was clipped by 4 bases and J by 2 bases, with 17 bases between them. The germline gives CDR1 MGHRA, CDR2 YSYEKL. The CDR3 runs to 16 residues. The CDR3 nucleotides are TGCGCCAGCAGCCCAAGGTATCTAGCAATACAAGAGACCCAGTACTTC. The encoded protein is CASSPRYLAIQETQYF.

This clone was seen once. The V and J genes are TRBV4-1 and TRBJ2-7; D is perhaps TRBD1 (6 bases). The V end lost 7 bases, the J end lost 3 bases, and 16 bases lay between the germline ends. Germline CDR1 MGHRA, CDR2 YSYEKL. CDR3 length: 14 amino acids. The CDR3 region has the DNA TGCGCCAGCAAGGGGGACGGACTCCTCTACGAGCAGTACTTC. Its translation is CASKGDGLLYEQYF.

The chain couples TRBV11-2 to TRBJ1-2, with D possibly being TRBD1 (6 bases). There are 14 residues in the CDR3. Germline V CDR1 and CDR2: SGHAT, FQNNGV. Between the trimmed V and J ends, which lost 5 bases and 4 bases, there was a span of 14 bases. The CDR3 loop is CASSLRTEGYGYTF. DNA of the CDR3: TGTGCCAGCAGCCTAAGGACAGAGGGCTATGGCTACACCTTC.

This clone has a single count. This sequence joins TRBV19 and TRBJ2-7; possibly TRBD1 for D (6 bases). Trimming took 8 bases from V and 0 from J, leaving 11 bases between them. Germline values: CDR1 LNHDA, CDR2 SQIVND (reference sequence). The CDR3 covers 13 residues. The CDR3 region has the DNA TGTGCCAGTTCTGGGACACACTCCTACGAGCAGTACTTC. The encoded protein is CASSGTHSYEQYF.

The chain uses TRBV9 and TRBJ2-5, with TRBD1 identical over 9 bases. Trimming at V came to 0 bases and at J to 5 bases, leaving 20 bases not matched to a gene. The CDR3 is 20 residues long. Germline CDR1 and CDR2: SGDLS and YYNGEE. CDR3: CASSVGPRWGDRDPRETQYF. The CDR3 DNA sequence: TGTGCCAGCAGCGTAGGTCCCCGGTGGGGGGACAGGGACCCCCGGGAGACCCAGTACTTC.

This chain links TRBV28 with TRBJ2-7; 9 nucleotides align to TRBD2. The V gene end was trimmed by 6 bases and the J gene end by 2 bases; junction bases not matched to a gene: 8. The germline gives CDR1 MDHEN, CDR2 SYDVKM. The CDR3 is 15 amino acids. CDR3 DNA sequence: TGTGCCAGCAGCCCGCGCGGGAGGGCGGCCTACGAGCAGTACTTC. Amino acids: CASSPRGRAAYEQYF. Supplemented by reference TRBV28 and TRBJ2-7, the full variable domain reads DVKVTQSSRYLVKRTGEKVFLECVQDMDHENMFWYRQDPGLGLRLIYFSYDVKMKEKGDIPEGYSVSREKKERFSLILESASTNQTSMYLCASSPRGRAAYEQYFGPGTRLTVT.

This clone turned up a few times. The V gene is TRBV10-1, the J gene TRBJ2-1, with TRBD2 identical over 7 bases. Germline CDR1 and CDR2: WNHNN and SYGVQD (reference sequence). Trimming at V came to 3 bases and at J to 7 bases, leaving 3 bases not matched to a gene. The CDR3 spans 13 residues. DNA of the CDR3: TGCGCCAGCAGTGATTGGGGGGGAAATGAGCAGTTCTTC. This sequence encodes CASSDWGGNEQFF.

This rearrangement joins TRBV25-1 to TRBJ2-2; a weak D match, TRBD2 (5 bases). Germline lookup yields CDR1 MGHDK and CDR2 SYGVNS. Trimming stripped 5 bases from V and 2 bases from J, with 9 bases between. The CDR3 loop spans 14 amino acids. The CDR3 bases are TGTGCCAGCAGTCCGGGGAAAAACACCGGGGAGCTGTTTTTT. It yields the protein CASSPGKNTGELFF.

This rearrangement joins TRBV29-1 to TRBJ2-7; 8 bases line up with TRBD1. Germline CDR1 and CDR2: SQVTM and ANQGSEA. The CDR3 has 13 residues. J lost 5 bases, V lost 6 bases, and 9 bases had no gene match. The CDR3 nucleotides read TGCAGCGTGGCAGGGGGCGCGAAAAACGAGCAGTACTTC. Translating gives CSVAGGAKNEQYF.

The rearrangement uses TRBV6-5 and TRBJ2-5; TRBD2 agrees at 7 bases. The CDR3 sequence is 13 residues long. Germline CDR1 MNHEY, CDR2 SVGAGI. J was trimmed by 3 bases and V by 4 bases; bases with no gene match: 2. Here the CDR3 DNA reads TGTGCCAGCAGTTGGACTAGAAAAGAGACCCAGTACTTC. Residues: CASSWTRKETQYF.

The rearrangement links TRBV6-5 to TRBJ2-7; 13 bases line up with TRBD2. There are 15 residues in the CDR3. Trimming removed 2 bases from V and 3 bases from J; junction bases left unmatched: 1. Germline V CDR1 and CDR2: MNHEY, SVGAGI. For the CDR3, the DNA is TGTGCCAGCAGTTACCGGACTAGCGGGAGCTACGAGCAGTACTTC. The encoded protein is CASSYRTSGSYEQYF.

The genes are TRBV2 and TRBJ2-4; the D gene is possibly TRBD2 (5 bases). Trimming cost V 0 bases and J 6 bases, with 15 bases left between them. CDR1 is SNHLY, CDR2 FYNNEI, per germline. CDR3 length: 16 residues. CDR3 sequence: CASSEARRGGGNIQYF. The CDR3 DNA sequence: TGTGCCAGCAGTGAAGCGAGACGTGGAGGCGGAAACATTCAGTACTTC.

This chain connects TRBV27 to TRBJ2-7; possible D gene TRBD2, 6 bases. The length of the CDR3 is 14 residues. Trimming stripped 3 bases from V and 0 bases from J, with 9 bases between. Germline assignment: CDR1 MNHEY and CDR2 SMNVEV (reference sequence). CDR3: CASSLGGDSYEQYF. In nucleotides, the CDR3 is TGTGCCAGCAGTTTGGGCGGGGACTCCTACGAGCAGTACTTC.

This clone has just one count. V gene TRBV18 combines with J gene TRBJ1-5, with unresolved D. Trimming stripped 3 bases from V and 2 bases from J, with 14 bases between. CDR3 length: 16 residues. Germline CDR1 and CDR2: KGHSH and LQKENI. The CDR3 region has the DNA TGTGCCAGCTCACCCTCGACGCTACGGGGCAATCAGCCCCAGCATTTT. The encoded protein is CASSPSTLRGNQPQHF.

In DNA, the CDR3 is TGCGCCAGCAGCTTCAGTTTTCAGGGGACGAACACTGAAGCTTTCTTT. This gives the protein CASSFSFQGTNTEAFF. The gene calls are TRBV5-1 and TRBJ1-1, with D perhaps TRBD1 (6 bases). CDR3 length equals 16 residues. From germline, CDR1 is SGHRS and CDR2 YFSETQ. Trimming pared 2 bases from V and 1 base from J, leaving 15 bases between. The entire variable domain, with the rest obtained from reference TRBV5-1 and TRBJ1-1, is as follows: KAGVTQTPRYLIKTRGQQVTLSCSPISGHRSVSWYQQTPGQGLQFLFEYFSETQRNKGNFPGRFSGRQFSNSRSEMNVSTLELGDSALYLCASSFSFQGTNTEAFFGQGTRLTVV.

The chain links TRBV4-1 to TRBJ2-1; weak D call: TRBD2 (6 bases). V dropped 3 bases and J dropped 1 base, with 13 bases sitting between them. The CDR3 covers 16 residues. Germline assignment: CDR1 MGHRA and CDR2 YSYEKL. CDR3 region: CASSQETGTSYNEQFF. CDR3 nucleotide sequence: TGCGCCAGCAGCCAGGAAACCGGGACTTCCTACAATGAGCAGTTCTTC.

This sequence joins TRBV4-1 and TRBJ1-1; D uncertain. Looked up from germline, CDR1 is MGHRA and CDR2 is YSYEKL. There are 16 residues in the CDR3. Trimming shortened V by 0 bases and J by 0 bases, and 11 bases separated the two germline ends. CDR3 protein: CASSQDRQPLNTEAFF. DNA of the CDR3: TGCGCCAGCAGCCAAGATCGACAACCGTTGAACACTGAAGCTTTCTTT.

The V gene is TRBV7-9, the J gene TRBJ1-1; D remains ambiguous. The V and J ends lost 2 bases and 1 base respectively, with 8 bases between them. From germline, CDR1 is SEHNR and CDR2 FQNEAQ (reference sequence). This CDR3 is 14 amino acids long. CDR3 bases: TGTGCCAGCAGCTTACAGGCAGAGAACACTGAAGCTTTCTTT. It is translated as CASSLQAENTEAFF.

The chain carries TRBV7-9 and TRBJ2-2; D perhaps matches TRBD1 (5 bases). This CDR3 region has 15 residues. The V and J ends lost 5 bases and 7 bases respectively, with 17 bases between them. Germline V CDR1 and CDR2: SEHNR, FQNEAQ (reference sequence). This chain's CDR3 is CASSPLGRQGGELFF. The DNA of the CDR3 is TGTGCCAGCAGCCCCTTGGGGCGGCAGGGCGGGGAGCTGTTTTTT.

The gene calls are TRBV19 and TRBJ1-2; D not resolved. V lost 1 base and J 4 bases, leaving 13 bases between the germline ends. Germline CDR1 reads LNHDA; CDR2 reads SQIVND (reference sequence). The CDR3 consists of 15 residues. CDR3 residues: CASSIVPDTGYGYTF. CDR3 coding DNA: TGTGCCAGTAGTATAGTCCCCGACACTGGCTATGGCTACACCTTC.

The gene calls are TRBV11-2 and TRBJ2-1; D gene ambiguous. Germline values: CDR1 SGHAT, CDR2 FQNNGV. V lost 2 bases and J 7 bases, leaving 18 bases between the germline ends. This CDR3 has 16 residues. CDR3 region: CASSLRSTPRINEQFF. CDR3 DNA sequence: TGTGCCAGCAGCTTACGGTCGACTCCTCGGATAAATGAGCAGTTCTTC.

V gene TRBV28 combines with J gene TRBJ2-2; 7 bases are shared with TRBD1. This CDR3 comprises 16 residues. Per the germline V gene, CDR1 is MDHEN and CDR2 is SYDVKM. V shed 4 bases and J 3 bases; nucleotides not matched to a gene: 8. The CDR3 is CASSSGATGYTGELFF. The DNA for the CDR3 is TGTGCCAGCAGTTCTGGGGCGACAGGGTACACCGGGGAGCTGTTTTTT.